This is a list of T cell receptor beta chains from one sample in a study of T cell changes during pregnancy in multiple sclerosis. TCRdb's table, derived via immunoSEQ multiplex PCR, lists solely in-frame clones and lacks some. The sample includes 85,000 to 130,000 clones, approximately 94% seen only once; the top ten take 0.9%. The material was peripheral blood, obtained before pregnancy. All receptors come from a female donor with multiple sclerosis, enrolled in a pregnancy study. Both conserved end residues are part of each CDR3. D genes are given only for firm matches. Size tells how often a clone was seen (once, few, many) or the class of an expanded clone, and some rows leave it out.

clone size	V gene	CDR3 length	D gene	J gene	CDR3 DNA	CDR3 protein
.	TRBV30	14	TRBD1	TRBJ2-7	TGTGCCTGGAGTGGTCCCGGGACAGGGGACGAGCAGTACTTC	CAWSGPGTGDEQYF
.	TRBV4-2	17	TRBD2	TRBJ2-1	TGTGCCAGCAGCCAAGATTCAGGTGGGGGCGGGGGGAATGAGCAGTTCTTC	CASSQDSGGGGGNEQFF
.	TRBV19	14	.	TRBJ2-3	TGTGCCAGTAGTATGTATAGCGGCACAGATACGCAGTATTTT	CASSMYSGTDTQYF
.	TRBV30	12	.	TRBJ2-1	TGTGCCTGGAGTGTTGGGGGCCCGGAGCAGTTCTTC	CAWSVGGPEQFF
.	TRBV19	13	.	TRBJ2-7	TGTGCCAGTAGTATCCAGGATACCTACGAGCAGTACTTC	CASSIQDTYEQYF
.	TRBV13	17	TRBD1	TRBJ2-4	TGTGCCAGCAGTTTTCCCGGACAGGGGGCTGCCAAAAACATTCAGTACTTC	CASSFPGQGAAKNIQYF
.	TRBV18	13	TRBD2	TRBJ2-7	TGTGCCAGCTCACCATCCGTAGCGGGAGAGCAGTACTTC	CASSPSVAGEQYF
once	TRBV19	15	TRBD2	TRBJ2-7	TGTGCCAGTAGTATATGGAGCGGGAGTGTTAACGAGCAGTACTTC	CASSIWSGSVNEQYF
.	TRBV7-9	18	TRBD2	TRBJ2-6	TGTGCCAGCAGCATACCGGGACTAGCGGGAGCTGGGGCCAACGTCCTGACTTTC	CASSIPGLAGAGANVLTF
.	TRBV27	14	.	TRBJ2-1	TGTGCCAGCACAAGTGGGCTAGGAGGCAATGAGCAGTTCTTC	CASTSGLGGNEQFF
.	TRBV5-1	15	TRBD1	TRBJ2-7	TGCGCCAGCAGCTTGTCCCCGGGACAGGGGGGCGAGCAGTACTTC	CASSLSPGQGGEQYF
.	TRBV30	13	.	TRBJ2-7	TGTGCCTGGAGTGGGAATCAGGGCTACGAGCAGTACTTC	CAWSGNQGYEQYF
.	TRBV27	16	.	TRBJ1-4	TGTGCCAGCAGGACGGGGGGGGTTGCAACTAATGAAAAACTGTTTTTT	CASRTGGVATNEKLFF
.	TRBV28	13	.	TRBJ2-1	TGTGCCAGCAGTTTCAACACCTACAATGAGCAGTTCTTC	CASSFNTYNEQFF
.	TRBV18	21	TRBD2	TRBJ2-1	TGTGCCAGCTCACCAAAGACAGATGGACTAGCGGGAGGGCCGTCAAGCAATGAGCAGTTCTTC	CASSPKTDGLAGGPSSNEQFF
.	TRBV7-8	17	.	TRBJ1-2	TGTGCCAGCAGCTTATTCTCTAGACAGATTACTAACTATGGCTACACCTTC	CASSLFSRQITNYGYTF
.	TRBV7-8	18	TRBD2	TRBJ2-2	TGTGCCAGCAGACTTAGCGGTCCGGGACTATCGATCACCGGGGAGCTGTTTTTT	CASRLSGPGLSITGELFF
.	TRBV10-3	13	.	TRBJ2-7	TGTGCCATCAGTGAGTCTTCGAGCTACGAGCAGTACTTC	CAISESSSYEQYF
.	TRBV7-2	13	.	TRBJ1-1	TGTGCCAGCAGCTTAGGTCTGCGAACTGAAGCTTTCTTT	CASSLGLRTEAFF
.	TRBV18	13	.	TRBJ2-7	TGTGCCAGCTCAGAGGTTAGCTCCCACGAGCAGTACTTC	CASSEVSSHEQYF
once	TRBV25-1	15	TRBD1	TRBJ1-1	TGTGCCAGCAGTGAAGCACAGGGGGTAAACACTGAAGCTTTCTTT	CASSEAQGVNTEAFF
.	TRBV7-8	15	TRBD2	TRBJ2-1	TGTGCCAGCAGCTTAGGGGGCGGGAGTTTTGGTGAGCAGTTCTTC	CASSLGGGSFGEQFF
.	TRBV29-1	17	TRBD2	TRBJ2-1	TGCAGCGTTGAGGGTGCGGTAGCGGGACCTCATCACAATGAGCAGTTCTTC	CSVEGAVAGPHHNEQFF